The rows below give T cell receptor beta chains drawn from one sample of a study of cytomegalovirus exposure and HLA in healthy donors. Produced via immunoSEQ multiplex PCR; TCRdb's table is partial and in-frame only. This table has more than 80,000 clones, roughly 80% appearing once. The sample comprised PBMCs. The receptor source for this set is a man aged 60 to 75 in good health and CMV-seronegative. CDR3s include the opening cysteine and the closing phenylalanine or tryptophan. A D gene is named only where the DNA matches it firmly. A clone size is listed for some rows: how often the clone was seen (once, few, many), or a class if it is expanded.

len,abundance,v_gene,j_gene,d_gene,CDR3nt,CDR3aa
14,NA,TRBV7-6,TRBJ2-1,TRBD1,TGTGCCAGCAGCTTGGACAGGGGTTACAATGAGCAGTTCTTC,CASSLDRGYNEQFF
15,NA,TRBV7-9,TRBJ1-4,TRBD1,TGTGCCAGCAGCGGAGGCGGGACAGCTAATGAAAAACTGTTTTTT,CASSGGGTANEKLFF
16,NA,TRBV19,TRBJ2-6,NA,TGTGCCAGTAGTTCTCGAAGAGGGTCTGGGGCCAACGTCCTGACTTTC,CASSSRRGSGANVLTF
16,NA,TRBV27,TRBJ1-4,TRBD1,TGTGCCAGCAGCCTTTTCCCGGGACAGGGACGTGAAAAACTGTTTTTT,CASSLFPGQGREKLFF
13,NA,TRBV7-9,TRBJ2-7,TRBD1,TGTGCCAGCAGCTCGACAGGGGGCTTCGAGCAGTACTTC,CASSSTGGFEQYF
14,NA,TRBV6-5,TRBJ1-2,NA,TGTGCCAGCAGTCCTTCAGCGTTGAGCTATGGCTACACCTTC,CASSPSALSYGYTF
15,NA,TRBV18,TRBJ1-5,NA,TGTGCCAGCTCACGGCAACAGGGAAGCAATCAGCCCCAGCATTTT,CASSRQQGSNQPQHF
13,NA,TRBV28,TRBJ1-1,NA,TGTGCCAGCAGTTTACGGGTGAACACTGAAGCTTTCTTT,CASSLRVNTEAFF
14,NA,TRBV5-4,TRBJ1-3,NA,TGTGCCAGCAGCTTGGCCACAAGTGGAAACACCATATATTTT,CASSLATSGNTIYF
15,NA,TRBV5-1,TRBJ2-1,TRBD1,TGCGCCAGCGGGGGTGACAGGGGCCCCTACAATGAGCAGTTCTTC,CASGGDRGPYNEQFF
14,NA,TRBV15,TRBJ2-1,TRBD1,TGTGCCACCCTAGAGGGGACAGGGACCAATGAGCAGTTCTTC,CATLEGTGTNEQFF
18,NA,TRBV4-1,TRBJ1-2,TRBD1,TGCGCCAGCAGCATCCAGCCGACAGGGGGTATTATCCCATATGGCTACACCTTC,CASSIQPTGGIIPYGYTF
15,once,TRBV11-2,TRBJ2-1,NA,TGTGCCAGCAGCCGATCCCAGGGGCTAGGGAATGAGCAGTTCTTC,CASSRSQGLGNEQFF
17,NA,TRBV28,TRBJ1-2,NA,TGTGCCAGCAGTTTAAAATCCCCCCGGGGAGGGGACTATGGCTACACCTTC,CASSLKSPRGGDYGYTF
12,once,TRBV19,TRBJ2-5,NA,TGTGCCAGTAGCTCAGGGGGGGAGACCCAGTACTTC,CASSSGGETQYF
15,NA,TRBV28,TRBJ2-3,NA,TGTGCCAGCAGTTTAAGGGGGAGCCTCACAGATACGCAGTATTTT,CASSLRGSLTDTQYF
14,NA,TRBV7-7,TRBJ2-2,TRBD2,TGTGCCAGCAGGCCAACTAGCGGGGCCGGGGAGCTGTTTTTT,CASRPTSGAGELFF
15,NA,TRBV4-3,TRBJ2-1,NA,TGCGCCAGCAGCCGAGGACGCGCGGGATACGATGAGCAGTTCTTC,CASSRGRAGYDEQFF
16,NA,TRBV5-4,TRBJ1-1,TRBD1,TGTGCCAGCAGCTTGGGGGGACAGTTTATGAACACTGAAGCTTTCTTT,CASSLGGQFMNTEAFF
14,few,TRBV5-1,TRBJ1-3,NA,TGCGCCAGCAGCCCCGGGTTCTCGGGAAACACCATATATTTT,CASSPGFSGNTIYF
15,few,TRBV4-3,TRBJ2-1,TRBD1,TGCGCCAGCAGCCAAGAGGACAGGGGGTACAATGAGCAGTTCTTC,CASSQEDRGYNEQFF
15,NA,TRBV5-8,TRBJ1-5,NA,TGTGCCAGCCGGACCCCAGCGGGAAAAAATCAGCCCCAGCATTTT,CASRTPAGKNQPQHF
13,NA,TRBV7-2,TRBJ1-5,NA,TGTGCCAGCAGCTCGAACAGGGAACAGCCCCAGCATTTT,CASSSNREQPQHF
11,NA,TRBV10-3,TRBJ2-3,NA,TGTGCCATCAGTGCAACAGATACGCAGTATTTT,CAISATDTQYF
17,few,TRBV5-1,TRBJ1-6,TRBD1,TGCGCCAGCAGCTTGGAGACTGGGACAGGGGGCTCTTCATCCCTCCACTTT,CASSLETGTGGSSSLHF
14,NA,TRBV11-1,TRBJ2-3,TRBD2,TGTGCCAGCACCCGGGGGGGACTGATAGATACGCAGTATTTT,CASTRGGLIDTQYF
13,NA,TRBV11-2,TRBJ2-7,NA,TGTGCCAGCAGCTTAGTGAAAGCCGACGAGCAGTACTTC,CASSLVKADEQYF
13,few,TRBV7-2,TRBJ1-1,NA,TGTGCCAGCAGCTTGGCGGCGAACACTGAAGCTTTCTTT,CASSLAANTEAFF
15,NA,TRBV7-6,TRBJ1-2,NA,TGTGCCAGCAGCTTAGGGGGGCAGGCCGGCGGTGGCTACACCTTC,CASSLGGQAGGGYTF
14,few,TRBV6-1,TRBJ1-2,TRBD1,TGTGCCAGCAGGGGGCCAGGGGGCGGCTATGGCTACACCTTC,CASRGPGGGYGYTF
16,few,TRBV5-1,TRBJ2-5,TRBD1,TGCGCCAGCAGCCCGTACCCGGGACAGACTACAGAGACCCAGTACTTC,CASSPYPGQTTETQYF